One and the same sample provided the 20 T cell receptor beta chains below, sequenced in a study of blood T cell repertoires in COVID-19 (TCRdb year 2020). The library was prepared using the immunoSEQ multiplex PCR assay. TCRdb mirrors the immuneACCESS table, restricted to in-frame sequences. Some clones are absent from its copies; in checked studies, under half trace to an unresolved V gene, and the reason for the others is unknown. The sample profile shows 60,000 to 70,000 clones; around 90% of them were found once. The leading ten clones occupy about 9.5% of the sample. The source material was PBMCs or T cells enriched from blood (not recorded which). The receptors derive from a woman in her thirties or forties who had recovered from COVID-19.

V usage is TRBV6-5 and J usage is TRBJ2-3, with TRBD2 as a possible D gene (6 bases). V was clipped by 7 bases and J by 6 bases, with 17 bases between them. CDR1 and CDR2 from the germline V gene are MNHEY and SVGAGI. The CDR3 consists of 14 residues. CDR3 coding DNA: TGTGCCAGCATTAGCCCCGGGACTCGGGATACGCAGTATTTT. Translation gives CASISPGTRDTQYF.

The chain has TRBV6-6 and TRBJ1-6, with D possibly matching TRBD1 (6 bases). CDR3 size: 16 residues. CDR1 and CDR2 from the germline V gene are MNHNY and SVGAGI (reference sequence). The germline V and J ends were trimmed by 2 bases and 3 bases, with 11 bases remaining between them. CDR3 bases: TGTGCCAGCAGTTACGGGAACAGGGACTATAATTCACCCCTCCACTTT. Translation: CASSYGNRDYNSPLHF.

In DNA, the CDR3 is TGCGCCAGCAGCTACACAGGGGGCGTCGCCTACGAGCAGTACTTC. It codes for CASSYTGGVAYEQYF. V is TRBV5-1 and J is TRBJ2-7; 9 bases line up with TRBD1. The V and J ends lost 3 bases and 2 bases, in that order; junction bases with no gene match: 6. Looked up from germline, CDR1 is SGHRS and CDR2 is YFSETQ. The CDR3 length is 15 residues.

This clone came up a few times. The V gene is TRBV4-1, the J gene TRBJ2-4; 8 nucleotides agree with TRBD1. The CDR3 has 17 amino acids. V gave up 0 bases and J gave up 7 bases; unmatched junction bases: 11. Germline V CDR1 and CDR2: MGHRA, YSYEKL. The CDR3 DNA follows: TGCGCCAGCAGCCAAGAGTACTTGACAGGGGAGGCGAACATTCAGTACTTC. It encodes CASSQEYLTGEANIQYF.

This chain connects TRBV14 to TRBJ1-2; D possibly corresponds to TRBD1 (6 bases). Trimming removed 4 bases from V and 5 bases from J, with 14 bases in between. The CDR3 loop spans 14 amino acids. CDR1 SGHDN and CDR2 FVKESK come from the germline V gene. CDR3 sequence reads: CASSPRTATYGYTF. In nucleotides, the CDR3 is TGTGCCAGCAGCCCACGGACAGCTACTTATGGCTACACCTTC.

V usage is TRBV18 and J usage is TRBJ1-1; 8 bases are shared with TRBD1. V lost 5 bases, J lost 2 bases, and 7 bases stayed unmatched. CDR3 length: 15 residues. Germline V gene data show CDR1 as KGHSH and CDR2 as LQKENI. The CDR3: CASSIRDRINTEAFF. CDR3 coding DNA: TGTGCCAGCTCAATCAGGGACAGGATAAACACTGAAGCTTTCTTT.

The chain is built from TRBV9 and TRBJ1-3; D gene uncertain. Germline V gene data show CDR1 as SGDLS and CDR2 as YYNGEE. The CDR3 length is 17 residues. Trimming pared 0 bases from V and 0 bases from J, leaving 13 bases between. CDR3 nucleotide sequence: TGTGCCAGCAGCGTAGGTTTTGAGATAAGCTCTGGAAACACCATATATTTT. Translation: CASSVGFEISSGNTIYF.

The V gene is TRBV27, the J gene TRBJ2-7, with D uncertain. CDR1 and CDR2 from the germline V gene are MNHEY and SMNVEV (reference sequence). V lost 1 base, J lost 3 bases, and 16 bases lay in between. CDR3 length equals 16 residues. CDR3 region: CASSLLMGQRFYEQYF. CDR3 sequence (DNA): TGTGCCAGCAGTTTATTAATGGGCCAACGGTTCTACGAGCAGTACTTC.

V is TRBV5-1 and J is TRBJ2-2; 9 bases are shared with TRBD1. Germline loops: CDR1 SGHRS, CDR2 YFSETQ. The ends lost 0 bases at V and 4 bases at J; junction bases unmatched: 7. This CDR3 comprises 17 residues. In nucleotides, the CDR3 is TGCGCCAGCAGCTTGGCCAACAGGGGGCACGGCACCGGGGAGCTGTTTTTT. This sequence encodes CASSLANRGHGTGELFF.

The chain carries TRBV9 and TRBJ1-3; D remains ambiguous. V was trimmed by 3 bases and J by 2 bases, leaving 15 bases between them. This CDR3 comprises 16 residues. Germline-derived CDR1 and CDR2 are SGDLS and YYNGEE. This CDR3 reads CASSEHRESAGNTIYF. The CDR3 DNA follows: TGTGCCAGCAGCGAGCACCGGGAGTCGGCTGGAAACACCATATATTTT.

The chain uses TRBV19 and TRBJ2-3; 9 bases line up with TRBD1. The trim removed 3 bases at V and 2 bases at J, leaving 3 bases unmatched. Germline V lookup: CDR1 LNHDA, CDR2 SQIVND (reference sequence). CDR3 length: 15 amino acids. CDR3 coding DNA: TGTGCCAGTAGTATTGACAGGGGGAACACAGATACGCAGTATTTT. As protein: CASSIDRGNTDTQYF.

This chain links TRBV27 with TRBJ1-1, with a weak D call TRBD1 (5 bases). The CDR3 has 14 residues. V was trimmed by 4 bases and J by 1 base, leaving 10 bases between them. CDR1 and CDR2 from the germline V gene are MNHEY and SMNVEV (reference sequence). The CDR3 coding sequence is TGTGCCAGCAGTTCCGGGGGTTGGAACACTGAAGCTTTCTTT. It translates to CASSSGGWNTEAFF.

The chain links TRBV7-7 to TRBJ2-7; 7 bases are a match to TRBD1. The CDR3 spans 14 residues. Trimming took 5 bases from V and 2 from J; bases not matched to a gene: 6. The germline gives CDR1 SSHAT, CDR2 FNYEAQ (reference sequence). For the CDR3, the DNA is TGTGCCAGCAGCCCAAAGGGGACAGCCTACGAGCAGTACTTC. It yields the protein CASSPKGTAYEQYF.

The chain uses TRBV5-4 and TRBJ2-1; a weak D match, TRBD1 (5 bases). The CDR3 consists of 13 residues. V was trimmed by 5 bases and J by 5 bases, leaving 11 bases between them. CDR1 is SGHNT and CDR2 is YYREEE in the germline V gene (reference sequence). CDR3 nucleotide sequence: TGTGCCAGCAGAAACAACAGGAACAATGAGCAGTTCTTC. Translated, it gives CASRNNRNNEQFF.

The count of this clone is one. This chain links TRBV9 with TRBJ2-3, with 10 bases aligning to TRBD2. The CDR3 sequence is 17 residues long. Per germline, CDR1 SGDLS and CDR2 YYNGEE. J was trimmed by 3 bases and V by 2 bases; bases with no gene match: 9. Here the CDR3 reads CASSVSSGREQTDTQYF. The CDR3 DNA follows: TGTGCCAGCAGCGTTTCTAGCGGGAGAGAACAAACAGATACGCAGTATTTT.

The chain recombines TRBV5-4 with TRBJ2-1, with 13 bases fitting TRBD2. Germline CDR1 reads SGHNT; CDR2 reads YYREEE (reference sequence). V was clipped by 4 bases and J by 0 bases; unmatched bases: 7. This CDR3 region has 18 residues. The DNA for the CDR3 is TGTGCCAGCAGCCCCGGGACTAGCGGGGCTAGCTCCTACAATGAGCAGTTCTTC. Protein sequence: CASSPGTSGASSYNEQFF.

The V gene is TRBV7-9, the J gene TRBJ1-5; possible D gene TRBD1, 6 bases. Trimming took 4 bases from V and 2 from J, leaving 15 bases between them. The CDR3 is 16 residues long. Germline V gives CDR1 SEHNR, CDR2 FQNEAQ (reference sequence). The CDR3 region is CASSSLTGKGNQPQHF. The CDR3 DNA is TGTGCCAGCAGCTCACTTACAGGGAAAGGCAATCAGCCCCAGCATTTT. Full variable domain (outside the CDR3, taken from reference TRBV7-9 and TRBJ1-5): DTGVSQNPRHKITKRGQNVTFRCDPISEHNRLYWYRQTLGQGPEFLTYFQNEAQLEKSRLLSDRFSAERPKGSFSTLEIQRTEQGDSAMYLCASSSLTGKGNQPQHFGDGTRLSIL.

The chain has TRBV6-4 and TRBJ2-3; 14 bases are shared with TRBD2. V was clipped by 8 bases and J by 6 bases; unmatched bases: 7. Germline V gives CDR1 MRHNA, CDR2 SNTAGT. There are 15 residues in the CDR3. In DNA form, the CDR3 reads TGTGCCAGCGCTGGACTAGCGGGGGGTACGGATACGCAGTATTTT. Translated, it gives CASAGLAGGTDTQYF.

This rearrangement joins TRBV24-1 to TRBJ2-1; no reliable D call. Germline V gives CDR1 KGHDR, CDR2 SFDVKD. This CDR3 is built from 12 residues. V gave up 3 bases and J gave up 7 bases, with 6 bases separating them. The CDR3 DNA follows: TGTGCCACCAGTGATGTGGCAAATGAGCAGTTCTTC. This sequence encodes CATSDVANEQFF.

The J gene is TRBJ1-1, the V gene TRBV7-9; the D gene is possibly TRBD1 (5 bases). Trimming left V 5 bases short and J 11 bases short, with 18 bases between. This CDR3 contains 13 residues. The germline CDR1 and CDR2 sequences are SEHNR and FQNEAQ (reference sequence). The CDR3 protein is CASSPLNRLYAFF. The CDR3 coding sequence is TGTGCCAGCAGCCCCCTCAACAGGTTATATGCTTTCTTT.